This T cell receptor beta chain stems from a study of blood T cell repertoires in COVID-19. As for the study in general: Sites across the United States, Italy and Spain contributed samples from acute and convalescent COVID-19. PBMCs, B-cell-depleted T cells, or T cells provided the cDNA or gDNA that made up the material.

Per the authors' pipeline: Reference gene primer amplification in the assay estimated nucleated cell counts. The method was immunoSEQ multiplex PCR; TCRdb's version includes in-frame clones alone and lacks a portion of them. That table is the source of V, J and clone size, and D and trimming were worked out from the DNA. The sample yields more than 95,000 clones, 65% to 85% seen once. The CDR3 is 13 amino acids. Germline CDR1 is GTSNPN and CDR2 is SVGIG (reference sequence). Deletions cut 6 bases from V and 2 bases from J, with 14 bases between. One Seattle source followed patients from active infection through their disease course.

This clonotype was sampled from a young man with COVID-19, enrolled during active disease. The chain carries TRBV30 and TRBJ2-7; perhaps TRBD2 as D (6 bases). The sequenced sample consisted of peripheral blood. The CDR3 DNA is TGTGCCTGTGTCGGGGACTCAGCCTACGAGCAGTACTTC. Protein sequence: CACVGDSAYEQYF.